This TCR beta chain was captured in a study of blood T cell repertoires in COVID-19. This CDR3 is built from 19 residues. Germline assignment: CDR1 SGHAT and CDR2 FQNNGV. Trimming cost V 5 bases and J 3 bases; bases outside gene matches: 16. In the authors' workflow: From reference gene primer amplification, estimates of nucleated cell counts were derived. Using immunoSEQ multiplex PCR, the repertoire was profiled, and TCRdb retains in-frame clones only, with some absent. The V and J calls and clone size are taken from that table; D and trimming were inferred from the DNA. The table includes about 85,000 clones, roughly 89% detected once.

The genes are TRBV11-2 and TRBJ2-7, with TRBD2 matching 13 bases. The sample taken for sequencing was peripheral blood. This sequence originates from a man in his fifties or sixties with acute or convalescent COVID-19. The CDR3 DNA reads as TGTGCCAGCAGCCCAATTAGTCGCCCCCGGACTAGCGGGGGCTACGAGCAGTACTTC. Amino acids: CASSPISRPRTSGGYEQYF.